This TCR beta chain came from a study of blood T cell repertoires in COVID-19. This table comes from immunoSEQ multiplex PCR, and its TCRdb copy is limited to in-frame clones, with some not included. The sample carries 300,000 to 400,000 clones, 70% to 90% recorded once. The sample consisted of peripheral blood. The clonotype comes from a human donor in a cohort sampled during active COVID-19.

CDR3 sequence: CASRPPGGIYGYTF. The CDR3 nucleotides read TGTGCCAGCAGACCCCCAGGAGGGATCTATGGCTACACCTTC. V and J are TRBV5-6 and TRBJ1-2; D is unresolved. This CDR3 is 14 amino acids long. V lost 5 bases and J 4 bases, leaving 15 bases between the germline ends. The germline V gene encodes CDR1 SGHDT and CDR2 YYEEEE.